One and the same sample provided the 29 T cell receptor beta chains below, sequenced in a study of spatial heterogeneity in lung cancer. TCRdb processed the 5' RACE reads anew with MiXCR; each CDR3 protein has one entry. The data show roughly 110,000 distinct CDR3 sequences, roughly 10% seen once. Time point reported: blood at routine non-recurrence follow-up after resection. The sample was PBMCs, taken at follow-up. The receptor source for this set is a female donor with early-stage non-small cell lung cancer.

This clonotype was seen repeatedly, ten times or more. CDR3 amino acids: CASSIASGYTEAFF. The CDR3 DNA reads as TGTGCCAGTAGTATAGCATCGGGGTACACTGAAGCTTTCTTT. The chain carries TRBV19 and TRBJ1-1; D not resolved. The CDR3 spans 14 residues. Germline V lookup: CDR1 LNHDA, CDR2 SQIVND (reference sequence). Trimming took off 1 base at V and 3 bases at J, with 9 bases between the two ends.

This clonotype was counted many times. The chain has TRBV3-1 and TRBJ1-5; D is ambiguous. Trimming stripped 4 bases from V and 3 bases from J, with 7 bases between. The CDR3 is made up of 13 amino acids. The germline gives CDR1 LGHDT, CDR2 YNNKEL (reference sequence). CDR3 DNA sequence: TGTGCCAGCAGCCGACAACTCAATCAGCCCCAGCATTTT. Translating it yields CASSRQLNQPQHF.

This rearrangement joins TRBV12-5 to TRBJ2-3, with 10 bases lining up with TRBD2. This CDR3 is built from 15 residues. The J segment lost 4 bases and the V segment lost 7 bases, leaving 8 bases of the junction unmatched. Germline lookup yields CDR1 LGHNT and CDR2 FRNRAP. In DNA form, the CDR3 reads TGTGCTAGTGCCCAACTAGCGGGAAGGGCAGATACGCAGTATTTT. Its protein product is CASAQLAGRADTQYF.

The V and J genes are TRBV4-1 and TRBJ2-3; a possible D gene is TRBD1 (5 bases). V shed 0 bases and J shed 0 bases, with 13 bases lying between them. Germline V gene sequence: CDR1 MGHRA, CDR2 YSYEKL. The CDR3 has 17 residues. In DNA form, the CDR3 reads TGCGCCAGCAGCCAAGATGGAGAACAGGCTAGCACAGATACGCAGTATTTT. Its translation: CASSQDGEQASTDTQYF.

This clonotype has just a few counts. V and J are TRBV18 and TRBJ2-2, with D perhaps matching TRBD1 or TRBD2 (5 bases each). Germline V gene data show CDR1 as KGHSH and CDR2 as LQKENI. This CDR3 is built from 15 residues. With 6 bases removed from V and 3 bases from J, the gap between germline ends came to 14 bases. CDR3 nucleotide sequence: TGTGCCAGCTCCCCGACAGCGGCGTACACCGGGGAGCTGTTTTTT. It is translated as CASSPTAAYTGELFF.

There are a few counts of this clonotype. The chain combines TRBV3-1 with TRBJ1-5; D not certain. The CDR3 contains 17 residues. Germline values: CDR1 LGHDT, CDR2 YNNKEL (reference sequence). V was pared by 0 bases and J by 0 bases, with 12 bases between. CDR3 DNA sequence: TGTGCCAGCAGCCAAGACTACCCAACGGGTAGCAATCAGCCCCAGCATTTT. Translated: CASSQDYPTGSNQPQHF.

This clonotype was picked up many times. The CDR3 reads CASSEALRLAESSNEQFF. Written as DNA, the CDR3 is TGTGCCAGCAGTGAAGCGCTTCGCCTAGCGGAGTCTTCCAATGAGCAGTTCTTC. V gene TRBV2 combines with J gene TRBJ2-1, with 7 bases aligning to TRBD2. V lost 0 bases to trimming and J lost 6 bases; unmatched junction nucleotides: 14. Germline CDR1 reads SNHLY; CDR2 reads FYNNEI. The CDR3 length is 18 residues.

This clonotype was seen ten or more times. This chain joins TRBV12-3 or TRBV12-4 and TRBJ2-7, with no clear D. Trimming removed 3 bases from V and 2 bases from J, with 2 bases in between. CDR3 length: 11 residues. As DNA, the CDR3 is TGTGCCAGCAGTTTGACCTACGAGCAGTACTTC. Amino acids: CASSLTYEQYF.

The chain employs TRBV27 and TRBJ2-7; D unclear. V dropped 6 bases and J dropped 0 bases, with 9 bases sitting between them. The CDR3 is made up of 13 amino acids. Looked up from germline, CDR1 is MNHEY and CDR2 is SMNVEV (reference sequence). The chain's CDR3 is CASSTADSYEQYV. Here the CDR3 DNA reads TGTGCCAGCAGCACCGCGGACTCCTACGAGCAGTACGTC.

V and J are TRBV5-5 and TRBJ2-1; the D gene is possibly TRBD2 (5 bases). The CDR3 has 14 amino acids. Deletions cut 2 bases from V and 6 bases from J, with 12 bases between. In germline, CDR1 is SGHKS, CDR2 YYEKEE (reference sequence). Here the CDR3 reads CASSLRLEGNEQFF. For the CDR3, the DNA is TGTGCCAGCAGCTTACGGTTAGAGGGCAATGAGCAGTTCTTC.

This rearrangement joins TRBV19 to TRBJ2-7, with 7 positions matching TRBD1. Looked up from germline, CDR1 is LNHDA and CDR2 is SQIVND (reference sequence). This CDR3 region has 19 residues. The V segment lost 5 bases and the J segment 3 bases; nucleotides outside the gene matches: 22. CDR3 bases: TGTGCCAGTAGTGTCCTTGGGAACCTCCGGGACAGATTATTCTACGAGCAGTACGTC. It yields the protein CASSVLGNLRDRLFYEQYV.

The sample holds a few counts of this clonotype. The chain links TRBV6-5 to TRBJ2-1; 11 bases are a match to TRBD2. Germline loops: CDR1 MNHEY, CDR2 SVGAGI. V was pared by 2 bases and J by 8 bases, with 8 bases of the junction left unmatched. The CDR3 is made up of 16 amino acids. For the CDR3, the DNA is TGTGCCAGCAGTTACAGGCTAGCGGGAGGTGCCCATGAGCAGTTCTTC. Translating gives CASSYRLAGGAHEQFF.

The sample holds many counts of this clonotype. The chain recombines TRBV5-1 with TRBJ2-3; D not resolved. Germline loops: CDR1 SGHRS, CDR2 YFSETQ. Between the trimmed V and J ends, which lost 4 bases and 4 bases, there was a span of 13 bases. The CDR3 consists of 14 residues. The CDR3 coding sequence is TGCGCCAGCAGCACCGGACCCTCCGCAGATACGCAGTATTTT. This codes for CASSTGPSADTQYF.

The CDR3 sequence is CSARDPRLAGGPSLETQYF. The CDR3 bases are TGCAGTGCTAGAGATCCCAGACTAGCGGGAGGCCCTTCATTAGAGACCCAGTACTTC. J is TRBJ2-5 and V is TRBV20-1; 13 positions match TRBD2. Germline CDR1 DFQATT, CDR2 SNEGSKA (reference sequence). Trimming cost V 0 bases and J 4 bases; bases outside gene matches: 14. The CDR3 sequence is 19 residues long.

This clonotype was found a few times. V is TRBV5-1 and J is TRBJ2-7; maybe TRBD2 (6 bases). With 4 bases removed from V and 2 bases from J, the gap between germline ends came to 13 bases. This CDR3 region has 14 residues. Germline lookup yields CDR1 SGHRS and CDR2 YFSETQ. CDR3 residues: CASSRGGNPYEQYF. The CDR3, as DNA: TGCGCCAGCAGCCGTGGGGGGAATCCCTACGAGCAGTACTTC. Full variable domain (missing parts from reference TRBV5-1 and TRBJ2-7): KAGVTQTPRYLIKTRGQQVTLSCSPISGHRSVSWYQQTPGQGLQFLFEYFSETQRNKGNFPGRFSGRQFSNSRSEMNVSTLELGDSALYLCASSRGGNPYEQYFGPGTRLTVT.

In its sample, this clonotype was seen a few times. This chain connects TRBV6-5 to TRBJ2-7; the match to TRBD1 covers 8 bases. Germline CDR1 MNHEY, CDR2 SVGAGI. This CDR3 spans 15 amino acids. V shed 2 bases and J 9 bases; nucleotides not matched to a gene: 12. CDR3 protein: CASSYGQGAGSRQYF. The CDR3 DNA reads TGTGCCAGCAGTTACGGGCAGGGGGCAGGATCCAGGCAGTACTTC.

Ten or more counts support this clonotype. This chain links TRBV9 with TRBJ2-2; D gene uncertain. With 0 bases removed from V and 4 bases from J, the gap between germline ends came to 13 bases. The V gene's germline CDR1 is SGDLS and CDR2 YYNGEE. This CDR3 is 16 amino acids long. CDR3 protein: CASSVDLNMATGELFF. DNA of the CDR3: TGTGCCAGCAGCGTAGACCTGAACATGGCCACCGGGGAGCTGTTTTTT.

The gene calls are TRBV27 and TRBJ2-3, with D perhaps TRBD1 or TRBD2 (5 bases each). The V end was cut by 4 bases, the J end by 11 bases, with 19 bases between. CDR3 length: 14 residues. Germline CDR1 is MNHEY and CDR2 is SMNVEV (reference sequence). In DNA form, the CDR3 reads TGTGCCAGCAGTTCAAACACGGATGGGGGAAGGCAGTATTTT. Residues: CASSSNTDGGRQYF.

This clonotype was detected ten times or more. V is TRBV9 and J is TRBJ1-1, with D hard to call. This CDR3 has 16 residues. CDR1 and CDR2 from the germline V gene are SGDLS and YYNGEE. V was clipped by 0 bases and J by 1 base, with 13 bases between them. The CDR3 sequence: CASSVEQRLPNTEAFF. CDR3 in DNA: TGTGCCAGCAGCGTAGAACAAAGACTCCCGAACACTGAAGCTTTCTTT.

The CDR3 reads CASSERQGLNNEQFF. CDR3 DNA sequence: TGTGCCAGCAGTGAACGACAGGGACTCAACAATGAGCAGTTCTTC. The chain couples TRBV6-4 to TRBJ2-1; TRBD1 is a possible D gene (7 bases). Germline V lookup: CDR1 MRHNA, CDR2 SNTAGT. Trimming cost V 3 bases and J 5 bases, with 14 bases left between them. This CDR3 has 15 amino acids.

This chain joins TRBV5-6 and TRBJ1-3; D gene unclear. This CDR3 has 15 residues. Germline CDR1 is SGHDT and CDR2 is YYEEEE. Trimming removed 1 base from V and 0 bases from J, with 8 bases in between. The CDR3 DNA is TGTGCCAGCAGCTTGCGAGGGAACTCTGGAAACACCATATATTTT. Translating it yields CASSLRGNSGNTIYF.

V gene TRBV6-2 or TRBV6-3 combines with J gene TRBJ1-5; 11 nucleotides align to TRBD1. Trimming removed 6 bases from V and 6 bases from J; junction bases left unmatched: 4. Germline CDR1 and CDR2: MNHEY and SVGEGT. The CDR3 has 14 amino acids. The CDR3 loop reads CASRGQGAVQPQHF. In DNA form, the CDR3 reads TGTGCCAGCAGAGGACAGGGGGCCGTTCAGCCCCAGCATTTT.

This clonotype has only a few counts. The chain is built from TRBV6-2 or TRBV6-3 and TRBJ2-1, with 11 nucleotides matching TRBD2. This CDR3 contains 18 residues. Germline V gene sequence: CDR1 MNHEY, CDR2 SVGEGT. Trimming at V came to 6 bases and at J to 4 bases, leaving 14 bases not matched to a gene. Here the CDR3 reads CASSWITNIAGGYNEQFF. CDR3 nucleotide sequence: TGTGCCAGCAGCTGGATTACCAACATAGCGGGAGGGTACAATGAGCAGTTCTTC.

This clonotype was seen only a few times. The chain links TRBV7-9 to TRBJ2-1, with D possibly being TRBD2 (6 bases). V shed 6 bases and J shed 5 bases, with 23 bases lying between them. This CDR3 comprises 17 residues. The germline gives CDR1 SEHNR, CDR2 FQNEAQ (reference sequence). This CDR3 reads CASRDTYRRAGHNEQFF. CDR3 in DNA: TGTGCCAGCAGGGACACCTATCGGAGGGCCGGCCACAATGAGCAGTTCTTC.

This clonotype turned up a few times. The gene calls are TRBV29-1 and TRBJ1-1; D is possibly TRBD1 (5 bases). CDR1 is SQVTM, CDR2 ANQGSEA, per germline. This CDR3 contains 15 residues. The ends were cut back, 5 bases at V and 3 bases at J, with 19 bases in the middle. The CDR3 sequence: CSVRVREKGYTEAFF. CDR3 in DNA: TGCAGCGTTCGGGTACGAGAAAAGGGGTACACTGAAGCTTTCTTT.

On this clonotype itself: A junction end diverges from the germline sequence, so it may reflect a read error. The J gene is TRBJ1-5, the V gene TRBV27, with 7 bases lining up with TRBD1. CDR1 and CDR2 (germline): MNHEY, SMNVEV (reference sequence). The CDR3 is 15 residues long. CDR3 loop: CTSRPGTAGNQPQHF. CDR3 nucleotide sequence: TGTACCAGCAGACCCGGGACAGCGGGGAATCAGCCCCAGCATTTT.

V is TRBV7-9 and J is TRBJ1-5; D is unclear. The CDR3 sequence is 13 residues long. The germline V gene encodes CDR1 SEHNR and CDR2 FQNEAQ (reference sequence). Between the trimmed V and J ends, which lost 2 bases and 6 bases, there was a span of 8 bases. The DNA of the CDR3 is TGTGCCAGCAGCTTATGGGGTACTCAGCCCCAGCATTTT. Amino acid sequence: CASSLWGTQPQHF.

The genes are TRBV29-1 and TRBJ1-2; 9 bases are a match to TRBD1. The CDR3 contains 15 residues. V trimming: 5 bases; J trimming: 2 bases; junction bases outside the gene matches: 9. From germline, CDR1 is SQVTM and CDR2 ANQGSEA. CDR3 bases: TGCAGCGTTCATTCACAGGGGGCCACAAACTATGGCTACACCTTC. As protein: CSVHSQGATNYGYTF.

This clonotype was recorded at least ten times. This chain connects TRBV28 to TRBJ2-7; a weak D match, TRBD2 (5 bases). Looked up from germline, CDR1 is MDHEN and CDR2 is SYDVKM. The V gene lost 7 bases and the J gene lost 6 bases, with 16 bases spanning the gap. The CDR3 contains 13 residues. CDR3 nucleotides: TGTGCCAGCATATCACAGCTAGCAGCCGAGCAGTACTTC. Translating gives CASISQLAAEQYF.